The clone carrying this T cell receptor (beta chain) occurred a few times. Its target is not known. Germline CDR1 is SNHLY and CDR2 is FYNNEI. The CDR3 contains 16 residues. V was clipped by 8 bases and J by 8 bases; unmatched bases: 14. These data originate in a study of blood T cells in healthy people across ages. Overall study findings and caveats: Strong correlation existed between TCR beta diversity and naive T cell percentage. Estimates drawn from one million T cells were deemed to understate diversity.

A second PCR of about 7 to 12 cycles used a sample-barcoded 5' primer and a J-beta primer mix. MiXCR, run by TCRdb on the 5' RACE reads, gives a single entry per CDR3 protein. In the table there are over 1,500,000 distinct CDR3 sequences, about two fifths of which are singletons. The chain carries TRBV2 and TRBJ1-4; 10 bases line up with TRBD1. The TCR originated in a human donor in good health. The sequenced sample was blood. The CDR3 protein is CASSRTGTGVDEKLFF. CDR3 nucleotide sequence: TGTGCCAGCTCACGAACCGGGACAGGGGTAGACGAAAAACTGTTTTTT.